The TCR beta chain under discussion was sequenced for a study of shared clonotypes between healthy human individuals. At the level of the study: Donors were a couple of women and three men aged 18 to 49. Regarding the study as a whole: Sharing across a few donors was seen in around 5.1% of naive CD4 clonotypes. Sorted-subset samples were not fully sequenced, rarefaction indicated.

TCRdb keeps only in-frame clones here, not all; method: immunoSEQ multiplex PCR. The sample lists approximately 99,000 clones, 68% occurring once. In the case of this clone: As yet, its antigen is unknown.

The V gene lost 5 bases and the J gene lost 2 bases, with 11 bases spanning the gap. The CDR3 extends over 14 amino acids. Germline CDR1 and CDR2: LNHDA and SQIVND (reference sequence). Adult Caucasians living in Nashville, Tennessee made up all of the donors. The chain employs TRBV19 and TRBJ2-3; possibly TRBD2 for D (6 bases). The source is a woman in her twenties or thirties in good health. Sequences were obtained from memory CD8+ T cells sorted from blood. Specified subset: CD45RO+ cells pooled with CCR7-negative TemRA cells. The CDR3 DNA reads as TGTGCCAGTAGTTACGGGGGAGCCACAGATACGCAGTATTTT. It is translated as CASSYGGATDTQYF.